The 9 T cell receptor beta chains below come from one sample, sequenced in a study of cytomegalovirus exposure and HLA in healthy donors. Primers: 60 Vbeta forward and 13 Jbeta reverse. Sequencing used immunoSEQ multiplex PCR; TCRdb keeps in-frame clones, though not all of them. The table has 87,000 or so clones, approximately 80% seen once. Sequenced: PBMCs. These receptors were taken from a woman aged 35 to 49 in good health and CMV-seronegative.

The rearrangement links TRBV4-3 to TRBJ1-1, with D possibly matching TRBD1 (6 bases). V was trimmed by 0 bases and J by 5 bases, leaving 13 bases between them. CDR3 size: 15 residues. Per the germline V gene, CDR1 is LGHNA and CDR2 is YSLEER. In nucleotides, the CDR3 is TGCGCCAGCAGCCAAGATCGCGGTAGGGGGACTGAAGCTTTCTTT. As protein: CASSQDRGRGTEAFF.

This chain uses TRBV4-3 with TRBJ1-1, with a weak D call TRBD1 (6 bases). This CDR3 spans 16 amino acids. Looked up from germline, CDR1 is LGHNA and CDR2 is YSLEER. The ends were cut back, 2 bases at V and 6 bases at J, with 19 bases in the middle. The CDR3 DNA reads TGCGCCAGCAGCCAATCCCCGGGACACGAGGAGGCTGAAGCTTTCTTT. Its protein product is CASSQSPGHEEAEAFF.

This clone was recorded a few times. The V call is TRBV5-6, the J call TRBJ1-1, with TRBD1 identical over 8 bases. This CDR3 comprises 14 residues. Germline CDR1 SGHDT, CDR2 YYEEEE. The V and J ends lost 0 bases and 4 bases, in that order; junction bases with no gene match: 2. CDR3 DNA sequence: TGTGCCAGCAGCTTGGGGACAGGGATCACTGAAGCTTTCTTT. This sequence encodes CASSLGTGITEAFF.

The chain couples TRBV6-1 to TRBJ2-2; no firm D call. Germline V lookup: CDR1 MNHNS, CDR2 SASEGT. Trimming shortened V by 8 bases and J by 3 bases, and 13 bases separated the two germline ends. This CDR3 has 14 amino acids. The CDR3 is CASRRSRDTGELFF. In nucleotides, the CDR3 is TGTGCCAGCCGCCGGTCCCGGGACACCGGGGAGCTGTTTTTT.

The chain employs TRBV7-9 and TRBJ2-5; D unresolved. The CDR3 contains 13 residues. The germline V and J ends were trimmed by 1 base and 3 bases, with 6 bases remaining between them. Germline values: CDR1 SEHNR, CDR2 FQNEAQ (reference sequence). The CDR3 region has the DNA TGTGCCAGCAGCTTAGAACTGGAAGAGACCCAGTACTTC. This gives the protein CASSLELEETQYF.

The chain joins TRBV7-8 to TRBJ2-6, with D unclear. The germline V gene has CDR1 SGHVS and CDR2 FQNEAQ. V lost 1 base and J 4 bases, leaving 11 bases between the germline ends. The length of the CDR3 is 16 residues. The CDR3 sequence: CASSLGAGTGANVLTF. The CDR3 DNA is TGTGCCAGCAGCTTAGGGGCTGGCACCGGGGCCAACGTCCTGACTTTC.

V and J are TRBV4-1 and TRBJ1-2, with 7 bases identical to TRBD1. The CDR3 consists of 14 residues. With 5 bases clipped from V and 8 bases from J, the junction kept 11 bases outside the gene matches. Germline V lookup: CDR1 MGHRA, CDR2 YSYEKL. As DNA, the CDR3 is TGCGCCAGCAGCACGTCGACAGGGTTGGAAGGCTACACCTTC. This sequence encodes CASSTSTGLEGYTF.

This chain connects TRBV15 to TRBJ2-5, with D maybe TRBD2 (6 bases). Deletions cut 2 bases from V and 5 bases from J, with 15 bases between. CDR3 length: 15 amino acids. Germline loops: CDR1 LNHNV, CDR2 YYDKDF (reference sequence). The DNA for the CDR3 is TGTGCCACCAGCAGAAGGGGACTCCCGAGCGAGACCCAGTACTTC. Amino acids: CATSRRGLPSETQYF.

This clone has a handful of counts. The chain carries TRBV6-5 and TRBJ2-1; D not resolved. The V end was cut by 2 bases, the J end by 6 bases, with 11 bases between. CDR1 is MNHEY and CDR2 is SVGAGI in the germline V gene. The CDR3 contains 14 residues. CDR3 nucleotide sequence: TGTGCCAGCAGTTACACTCTCCGATCCAATGAGCAGTTCTTC. Translating it yields CASSYTLRSNEQFF.